The rows below give T cell receptor beta chains drawn from one sample of a study of blood T cells in healthy people across ages. TCRdb called the 5' RACE reads again in MiXCR, with one record for every CDR3 protein. The sample has approximately 900,000 distinct CDR3 sequences, 45% to 50% seen once. Sequenced input: blood. These receptors all come from a man aged 25-40 years in good health. CDR3s include the opening cysteine and the closing phenylalanine or tryptophan. Fields, in order: D gene, V gene, clone size, J gene, CDR3 protein, CDR3 DNA. A D gene is named only where the DNA matches it firmly. Only part of the rows carry a size: once, few, many, or a class if the clone is expanded.

.	TRBV7-6	.	TRBJ2-7	CASSLPKGHGDTYEQYF	TGTGCCAGCAGCTTACCAAAGGGCCATGGTGATACCTACGAGCAGTACTTC
TRBD1	TRBV6-2/TRBV6-3	few	TRBJ1-2	CASRYEGQDYGYTF	TGTGCCAGCAGGTACGAAGGACAGGACTATGGCTACACCTTC
.	TRBV13	few	TRBJ2-3	CASSLGRTPGDTQYF	TGTGCCAGCAGCTTAGGCCGGACCCCGGGTGATACGCAGTATTTT
.	TRBV12-3/TRBV12-4	few	TRBJ1-2	CASSGAGAGGYTF	TGTGCCAGCAGTGGAGCAGGGGCAGGTGGCTACACCTTC
.	TRBV5-1	.	TRBJ2-7	CASSLGSIEDSLSYEQYF	TGCGCCAGCAGCTTGGGGTCGATTGAGGACAGCCTCTCCTACGAGCAGTACTTC
.	TRBV3-1	few	TRBJ2-7	CASSQSTQGSYEQYF	TGTGCCAGCAGCCAATCCACGCAGGGATCCTACGAGCAGTACTTC
TRBD2	TRBV7-9	.	TRBJ2-7	CASSLGGGAREQYF	TGTGCCAGCAGCTTAGGCGGGGGGGCTCGGGAGCAGTACTTC
TRBD1	TRBV6-1	.	TRBJ2-1	CASIRQGALDEQFF	TGTGCCAGCATAAGGCAGGGGGCACTCGATGAGCAGTTCTTC
TRBD1	TRBV25-1	.	TRBJ1-1	CASSGQGASSEAFF	TGTGCCAGCAGTGGACAGGGGGCATCTTCTGAAGCTTTCTTT
.	TRBV10-3	many	TRBJ1-5	CAISAGEDQPQHF	TGTGCCATCAGTGCAGGGGAGGATCAGCCCCAGCATTTT
.	TRBV25-1	.	TRBJ1-4	CASSEGQVRSGKLFF	TGTGCCAGCAGTGAGGGGCAGGTTCGATCAGGAAAACTGTTTTTT
.	TRBV12-3/TRBV12-4	few	TRBJ2-4	CASSSGPGGAKNIQYF	TGTGCCAGCAGTTCTGGACCCGGAGGAGCCAAAAACATTCAGTACTTC
.	TRBV12-3/TRBV12-4	many	TRBJ1-1	CASSQTMMNTEAFF	TGTGCCAGCAGTCAGACGATGATGAACACTGAAGCTTTCTTT
.	TRBV2	few	TRBJ1-6	CASSGLGTDYNSPLHF	TGTGCCAGCAGTGGGCTGGGGACTGACTATAATTCACCCCTCCACTTT
TRBD1	TRBV4-1	many	TRBJ2-1	CASSPGQGRNEQFF	TGCGCCAGCAGCCCTGGACAGGGGAGGAATGAGCAGTTCTTC
.	TRBV6-6	.	TRBJ1-1	CASTLGGNEAFF	TGTGCCAGCACTCTCGGTGGGAATGAAGCTTTCTTT
.	TRBV9	.	TRBJ1-1	CASSVAAVNTEAFF	TGTGCCAGCAGCGTAGCGGCTGTGAACACTGAAGCTTTCTTT
TRBD1	TRBV4-1	.	TRBJ1-1	CASSQGETGEPEAFF	TGCGCCAGCAGCCAAGGGGAGACAGGGGAACCTGAAGCTTTCTTT
TRBD1	TRBV6-1	.	TRBJ1-1	CASSGRTGLRNTEAFF	TGTGCCAGCAGCGGAAGGACAGGGCTTAGGAACACTGAAGCTTTCTTT
TRBD1	TRBV28	few	TRBJ2-7	CASSPGVRDRVYEQYF	TGTGCCAGCAGCCCTGGGGTCCGGGACAGGGTTTACGAGCAGTACTTC
.	TRBV14	.	TRBJ2-1	CASSQTGLEQFF	TGTGCCAGCAGCCAAACGGGGCTTGAGCAGTTCTTC
.	TRBV20-1	once	TRBJ2-5	CSARGEGVVQNEQYF	TGCAGTGCTAGAGGGGAGGGGGTGGTTCAGAATGAGCAGTACTTC
TRBD2	TRBV7-2	.	TRBJ2-1	CASSLMGAGGYNEQFF	TGTGCCAGCAGCTTAATGGGCGCGGGGGGCTACAATGAGCAGTTCTTC
.	TRBV7-9	.	TRBJ2-6	CASSLWAVSSGANVLTF	TGTGCCAGCAGCTTGTGGGCAGTTTCCTCTGGGGCCAACGTCCTGACTTTC
.	TRBV4-3	.	TRBJ2-7	CASSQDGDRSSYEQYF	TGCGCCAGCAGCCAAGACGGTGACAGAAGCTCCTACGAGCAGTACTTC
.	TRBV27	.	TRBJ1-2	CASSPGGGVNYGYTF	TGTGCCAGCAGCCCGGGTGGAGGGGTCAACTATGGCTACACCTTC
.	TRBV25-1	.	TRBJ2-7	CASSEFRGPSYEQYF	TGTGCCAGCAGTGAATTCCGGGGCCCTTCCTACGAGCAGTACTTC
.	TRBV6-1	few	TRBJ1-1	CASRASVTEAFF	TGTGCCAGCAGAGCCTCAGTCACTGAAGCTTTCTTT
.	TRBV7-2	.	TRBJ1-2	CASTIGDINYGYTF	TGTGCCAGCACCATAGGGGACATCAACTATGGCTACACCTTC
TRBD1	TRBV4-2	once	TRBJ1-2	CASSQDITDRIYGYTF	TGTGCCAGCAGCCAAGATATTACGGACAGGATCTATGGCTACACCTTC
.	TRBV21-1	few	TRBJ2-7	CASSKVEGEQYF	TGTGCCAGCAGCAAAGTTGAAGGCGAGCAGTACTTC
TRBD1	TRBV2	.	TRBJ1-5	CASREGGGNQPQHF	TGTGCCAGCAGGGAAGGGGGCGGCAATCAGCCCCAGCATTTT
.	TRBV30	.	TRBJ2-3	CARGQDFTDTQYF	TGTGCCAGGGGACAAGATTTCACAGATACGCAGTATTTT
.	TRBV6-5	.	TRBJ2-7	CASSYRPVGYEQYF	TGTGCCAGCAGTTACCGGCCAGTTGGCTACGAGCAGTACTTC
TRBD1	TRBV3-1	.	TRBJ1-2	CASSEGQGANYGYTF	TGTGCCAGCAGCGAGGGACAGGGAGCTAACTATGGCTACACCTTC
TRBD1	TRBV5-1	few	TRBJ2-3	CASSAATGVRTDTQYF	TGCGCCAGCAGCGCAGCGACAGGGGTCCGTACAGATACGCAGTATTTT
.	TRBV5-1	once	TRBJ2-2	CASGIGAPGELFF	TGCGCCAGCGGAATAGGAGCCCCCGGGGAGCTGTTTTTT
TRBD1	TRBV12-3/TRBV12-4	few	TRBJ1-4	CASLGQGRRNEKLFF	TGTGCCAGCCTTGGACAGGGGCGTCGCAATGAAAAACTGTTTTTT
TRBD1	TRBV2	once	TRBJ1-5	CASSLDRGNSNQPQHF	TGTGCCAGCAGCCTAGACAGGGGAAATAGCAATCAGCCCCAGCATTTT
.	TRBV12-3/TRBV12-4	few	TRBJ2-3	CASSFPLSIADTQYF	TGTGCCAGCAGTTTTCCGTTGAGCATCGCAGATACGCAGTATTTT
.	TRBV5-1	.	TRBJ2-5	CASSEDNEETQYF	TGCGCCAGCAGCGAGGACAACGAAGAGACCCAGTACTTC
.	TRBV6-5	.	TRBJ2-1	CASSDDRTRGEQFF	TGTGCCAGCAGTGACGACAGAACACGCGGTGAGCAGTTCTTC
TRBD1	TRBV4-1	.	TRBJ2-5	CASSHGQGANEQYF	TGCGCCAGCAGCCACGGACAGGGGGCAAATGAGCAGTACTTC
TRBD1	TRBV2	.	TRBJ1-5	CASSGTGKQPQHF	TGTGCCAGCAGCGGGACAGGGAAACAGCCCCAGCATTTT
.	TRBV20-1	.	TRBJ2-1	CSAHGPRRHEQFF	TGCAGTGCTCACGGGCCCCGTAGACATGAGCAGTTCTTC
.	TRBV4-2	.	TRBJ1-4	CASSPQDGEPINEKLFF	TGTGCCAGCAGCCCACAAGATGGCGAACCCATTAATGAAAAACTGTTTTTT
.	TRBV27	.	TRBJ1-2	CASSSLGNYGYTF	TGTGCCAGCAGTTCCCTGGGGAACTATGGCTACACCTTC
.	TRBV25-1	.	TRBJ1-1	CASSPRGGLDTEAFF	TGTGCCAGCAGTCCCCGCGGAGGGCTGGACACTGAAGCTTTCTTT
TRBD2	TRBV12-3/TRBV12-4	few	TRBJ2-7	CASSFGTSGVYEQYF	TGTGCCAGCAGTTTTGGGACTAGCGGGGTTTACGAGCAGTACTTC
.	TRBV6-5	.	TRBJ2-5	CASSYSPTKQETQYF	TGTGCCAGCAGTTACTCGCCCACGAAGCAAGAGACCCAGTACTTC
.	TRBV16	many	TRBJ1-1	CASSQSTVFGTEAFF	TGTGCCAGCAGCCAATCCACAGTGTTCGGCACTGAAGCTTTCTTT
.	TRBV4-2	.	TRBJ1-6	CASSQVFPGGNSPLHF	TGTGCCAGCAGCCAAGTTTTTCCGGGTGGCAATTCACCCCTCCACTTT
TRBD1	TRBV20-1	.	TRBJ2-7	CSARFVQGAGEQYF	TGCAGTGCTAGATTTGTCCAGGGGGCGGGAGAGCAGTACTTC
TRBD2	TRBV4-2	.	TRBJ2-1	CASSPTGLAGGREFF	TGTGCCAGTAGCCCCACGGGACTAGCGGGGGGAAGGGAGTTCTTC